This TCR beta chain emerged from a study of blood T cell repertoires in COVID-19. The data were produced by immunoSEQ multiplex PCR, yet TCRdb's version contains in-frame clones alone and is incomplete. The table shows 200,000 to 300,000 clones, with more than 80% occurring only once. The V and J ends lost 2 bases and 3 bases, in that order; junction bases with no gene match: 6. The V gene's germline CDR1 is LNHNV and CDR2 YYDKDF (reference sequence). There are 15 residues in the CDR3. The receptor's source is a human donor in a cohort sampled during active COVID-19. Sample: peripheral blood. The gene calls are TRBV15 and TRBJ2-7, with 8 bases fitting TRBD1. Here the CDR3 reads CATSRPGQDFYEQYF. CDR3 in DNA: TGTGCCACCAGCAGACCGGGACAGGATTTCTACGAGCAGTACTTC. The whole variable domain, remainder taken from reference TRBV15 and TRBJ2-7, is DAMVIQNPRYQVTQFGKPVTLSCSQTLNHNVMYWYQQKSSQAPKLLFHYYDKDFNNEADTPDNFQSRRPNTSFCFLDIRSPGLGDTAMYLCATSRPGQDFYEQYFGPGTRLTVT.